A single sample gave rise to the 31 T cell receptor beta chains below, sequenced in a study of long-term antiretroviral therapy in people with HIV. immunoSEQ v3.0 was run at survey level. Profiling relied on immunoSEQ multiplex PCR, and the TCRdb table lists in-frame clones only, not all of them. Of 35,000 to 45,000 clones in the sample, approximately 85% were seen once. This material consisted of unsorted PBMCs, taken 0.3 years after starting antiretroviral therapy. All receptors come from a man between 18 and 35 years old with HIV.

The chain employs TRBV10-1 and TRBJ2-7, with D unresolved. Trimming pared 6 bases from V and 1 base from J, leaving 10 bases between. In germline, CDR1 is WNHNN, CDR2 SYGVQD (reference sequence). There are 13 residues in the CDR3. In DNA form, the CDR3 reads TGCGCCAGCAGCCCCAGCAGGTCCTACGAGCAGTACTTC. It encodes CASSPSRSYEQYF.

The J gene is TRBJ1-2, the V gene TRBV19, with TRBD1 as a possible D gene (6 bases). CDR3 length: 14 amino acids. The ends were cut back, 5 bases at V and 3 bases at J, with 13 bases in the middle. The V gene's germline CDR1 is LNHDA and CDR2 SQIVND (reference sequence). CDR3: CASSAPGAYYGYTF. The CDR3 DNA follows: TGTGCCAGTAGTGCCCCGGGGGCCTACTATGGCTACACCTTC.

The chain combines TRBV7-8 with TRBJ2-7; D possibly corresponds to TRBD1 (5 bases). The germline V gene has CDR1 SGHVS and CDR2 FQNEAQ. The CDR3 has 14 amino acids. Trimming removed 0 bases from V and 2 bases from J, with 8 bases in between. CDR3 region: CASSLARTTYEQYF. For the CDR3, the DNA is TGTGCCAGCAGCTTAGCGCGGACAACCTACGAGCAGTACTTC. The whole variable domain, filled in from reference TRBV7-8 and TRBJ2-7, reads GAGVSQSPRYKVAKRGQDVALRCDPISGHVSLFWYQQALGQGPEFLTYFQNEAQLDKSGLPSDRFFAERPEGSVSTLKIQRTQQEDSAVYLCASSLARTTYEQYFGPGTRLTVT.

The V call is TRBV30, the J call TRBJ2-7; TRBD2 agrees at 11 bases. The trim removed 2 bases at V and 2 bases at J, leaving 2 bases unmatched. The CDR3 is made up of 14 amino acids. Germline loops: CDR1 GTSNPN, CDR2 SVGIG (reference sequence). This chain's CDR3 is CAWSSGLAAYEQYF. The CDR3 coding sequence is TGTGCCTGGAGTTCGGGACTAGCGGCCTACGAGCAGTACTTC.

J is TRBJ2-7 and V is TRBV2; 7 bases match TRBD2. The CDR3 has 13 residues. Germline CDR1 SNHLY, CDR2 FYNNEI. With V trimmed by 9 bases and J by 3 bases, 8 bases remained unmatched. The CDR3 coding sequence is TGTGCCAGTGCCCCCGGGGGGAACTACGAGCAGTACTTC. Its translation: CASAPGGNYEQYF.

V usage is TRBV29-1 and J usage is TRBJ2-7, with D tentatively TRBD1 or TRBD2 (5 bases each). Trimming pared 5 bases from V and 3 bases from J, leaving 11 bases between. Per germline, CDR1 SQVTM and CDR2 ANQGSEA. There are 12 residues in the CDR3. CDR3 in DNA: TGCAGCGTTCGGGGACGGAACTACGAGCAGTACTTC. Protein sequence: CSVRGRNYEQYF.

This chain connects TRBV18 to TRBJ2-5, with D possibly TRBD1 on 6 matching bases. The CDR3 contains 14 residues. The V end was cut by 0 bases, the J end by 3 bases, with 8 bases between. Germline assignment: CDR1 KGHSH and CDR2 LQKENI. The CDR3: CASSPPSGEETQYF. The CDR3 DNA sequence: TGTGCCAGCTCACCACCGTCAGGGGAAGAGACCCAGTACTTC.

V usage is TRBV28 and J usage is TRBJ1-3; D is ambiguous. Trimming took off 5 bases at V and 1 base at J, with 3 bases between the two ends. CDR1 is MDHEN and CDR2 is SYDVKM in the germline V gene. This CDR3 has 12 residues. The CDR3 nucleotides read TGTGCCAGCAGTCATTCTGGAAACACCATATATTTT. Amino acids: CASSHSGNTIYF. Full variable domain (missing parts from reference TRBV28 and TRBJ1-3): DVKVTQSSRYLVKRTGEKVFLECVQDMDHENMFWYRQDPGLGLRLIYFSYDVKMKEKGDIPEGYSVSREKKERFSLILESASTNQTSMYLCASSHSGNTIYFGEGSWLTVV.

This chain joins TRBV19 and TRBJ2-6; the D gene is possibly TRBD1 (5 bases). The V end was cut by 6 bases, the J end by 0 bases, with 12 bases between. This CDR3 spans 16 amino acids. Germline CDR1 is LNHDA and CDR2 is SQIVND (reference sequence). CDR3 bases: TGTGCCAGTAGCCTTCGCGACAGCTCTGGGGCCAACGTCCTGACTTTC. Encoded protein: CASSLRDSSGANVLTF. Filled out from reference TRBV19 and TRBJ2-6, the complete variable domain reads DGGITQSPKYLFRKEGQNVTLSCEQNLNHDAMYWYRQDPGQGLRLIYYSQIVNDFQKGDIAEGYSVSREKKESFPLTVTSAQKNPTAFYLCASSLRDSSGANVLTFGAGSRLTVL.

The V and J genes are TRBV13 and TRBJ1-6; TRBD1 is a possible D gene (6 bases). The germline CDR1 and CDR2 sequences are PRHDT and FYEKMQ (reference sequence). The CDR3 has 13 residues. With 4 bases removed from V and 12 bases from J, the gap between germline ends came to 13 bases. This chain's CDR3 is CASSSGHYEPLHF. The DNA of the CDR3 is TGTGCCAGCAGCTCGGGACACTACGAACCCCTCCACTTT.

The chain has TRBV6-4 and TRBJ2-2; TRBD2 might be the D (5 bases). There are 16 residues in the CDR3. Trimming shortened V by 0 bases and J by 5 bases, and 13 bases separated the two germline ends. The germline V gene encodes CDR1 MRHNA and CDR2 SNTAGT. The CDR3 sequence is CASSDSPSGNTGELFF. In DNA, the CDR3 is TGTGCCAGCAGTGACTCTCCGAGCGGAAATACCGGGGAGCTGTTTTTT.

The J gene is TRBJ2-7, the V gene TRBV9; 9 nucleotides match TRBD2. This CDR3 comprises 14 residues. V dropped 2 bases and J dropped 4; count of bases not matched to a gene: 4. Looked up from germline, CDR1 is SGDLS and CDR2 is YYNGEE. The CDR3: CASSVREGDYEQYF. The DNA for the CDR3 is TGTGCCAGCAGCGTGCGGGAGGGTGATTACGAGCAGTACTTC.

CDR3 DNA: TGTGCCAGCAGCTTTAGGACACCTTATGAAGCTTTCTTT. As protein: CASSFRTPYEAFF. The chain recombines TRBV7-9 with TRBJ1-1, with D maybe TRBD1 (5 bases). The CDR3 has 13 residues. The ends were cut back, 3 bases at V and 7 bases at J, with 12 bases in the middle. Germline CDR1 and CDR2: SEHNR and FQNEAQ (reference sequence). Together with reference TRBV7-9 and TRBJ1-1, the CDR3 gives the full variable domain: DTGVSQNPRHKITKRGQNVTFRCDPISEHNRLYWYRQTLGQGPEFLTYFQNEAQLEKSRLLSDRFSAERPKGSFSTLEIQRTEQGDSAMYLCASSFRTPYEAFFGQGTRLTVV.

The chain recombines TRBV4-1 with TRBJ2-1, with 7 bases fitting TRBD2. The CDR3 length is 19 residues. CDR1 MGHRA and CDR2 YSYEKL come from the germline V gene. V shed 1 base and J 2 bases; nucleotides not matched to a gene: 14. CDR3 nucleotide sequence: TGCGCCAGCAGCCAAGGAGCCTCCCCCTCTAGCGGCCCCTACAATGAGCAGTTCTTC. Its translation is CASSQGASPSSGPYNEQFF.

This clone is termed medium-sized. The chain combines TRBV6-6 with TRBJ1-1; 7 bases line up with TRBD1. The V gene end was trimmed by 6 bases and the J gene end by 3 bases; junction bases not matched to a gene: 10. CDR1 is MNHNY and CDR2 is SVGAGI in the germline V gene (reference sequence). The CDR3 covers 15 residues. The CDR3, as DNA: TGTGCCAGCAGGACATGGCCAACAGGGGACACTGAAGCTTTCTTT. It encodes CASRTWPTGDTEAFF.

This chain links TRBV28 with TRBJ1-2, with TRBD1 as a possible D gene (5 bases). V was shortened by 9 bases and J by 7 bases, with 18 bases between the two germline ends. The CDR3 has 13 residues. CDR1 and CDR2 (germline): MDHEN, SYDVKM. In DNA form, the CDR3 reads TGTGCCAGTTATGTTAGGGGCCCCCTTGGCTACACCTTC. It specifies CASYVRGPLGYTF.

Notes on this clone: Other DNA sequences in this sample translate to the same CDR3. This chain connects TRBV5-6 to TRBJ2-3, with D unresolved. Germline CDR1 is SGHDT and CDR2 is YYEEEE. V gave up 0 bases and J gave up 1 base, with 9 bases separating them. The CDR3 loop spans 15 amino acids. This chain's CDR3 is CASSLGAGGTDTQYF. The CDR3 coding sequence is TGTGCCAGCAGCTTGGGAGCAGGAGGCACAGATACGCAGTATTTT.

V is TRBV11-2 and J is TRBJ1-4, with no clear D. The CDR3 runs to 12 residues. In germline, CDR1 is SGHAT, CDR2 FQNNGV. V shed 4 bases and J shed 8 bases, with 8 bases lying between them. Written as DNA, the CDR3 is TGTGCCAGCAGCTCCCTCGGGGAAAAACTGTTTTTT. This sequence encodes CASSSLGEKLFF.

The J gene is TRBJ1-1, the V gene TRBV15, with unresolved D. Germline lookup yields CDR1 LNHNV and CDR2 YYDKDF (reference sequence). The CDR3 extends over 17 amino acids. Deletions cut 0 bases from V and 1 base from J, with 15 bases between. The CDR3 spells CATSRDTSGSRNTEAFF. CDR3 nucleotides: TGTGCCACCAGCAGAGATACTTCGGGGAGTAGGAACACTGAAGCTTTCTTT.

The genes are TRBV6-5 and TRBJ1-1, with 10 nucleotides matching TRBD1. J was trimmed by 6 bases and V by 2 bases; bases with no gene match: 3. This CDR3 region has 14 residues. CDR1 and CDR2 (germline): MNHEY, SVGAGI. CDR3 coding DNA: TGTGCCAGCAGTTACGGACAGGGGGGGTCTGAAGCTTTCTTT. It translates to CASSYGQGGSEAFF.

This chain joins TRBV18 and TRBJ2-5; TRBD1 agrees at 7 bases. Germline V CDR1 and CDR2: KGHSH, LQKENI. Trimming cost V 3 bases and J 5 bases; bases outside gene matches: 9. The CDR3 contains 15 residues. This CDR3 is CASSPQGQASETQYF. In DNA, the CDR3 is TGTGCCAGCTCACCCCAAGGACAGGCATCCGAGACCCAGTACTTC.

V is TRBV2 and J is TRBJ2-3; 9 bases are a match to TRBD2. The CDR3 is made up of 15 amino acids. The germline gives CDR1 SNHLY, CDR2 FYNNEI. V lost 3 bases to trimming and J lost 4 bases; unmatched junction nucleotides: 5. The CDR3 bases are TGTGCCAGCAGTGAGGGCGGGGGGGATTCAGATACGCAGTATTTT. This codes for CASSEGGGDSDTQYF.

V usage is TRBV6-6 and J usage is TRBJ1-5; 9 nucleotides line up with TRBD1. In germline, CDR1 is MNHNY, CDR2 SVGAGI (reference sequence). J gave up 3 bases and V 5 bases, and 8 bases lay outside the gene matches. The CDR3 is 16 residues long. The CDR3 protein is CASSRQGTGFNQPQHF. Written as DNA, the CDR3 is TGTGCCAGCAGTCGTCAAGGGACAGGGTTCAATCAGCCCCAGCATTTT.

This clone was recorded only once. This chain joins TRBV30 and TRBJ1-4; TRBD1 agrees at 7 bases. Per the germline V gene, CDR1 is GTSNPN and CDR2 is SVGIG (reference sequence). The CDR3 has 16 residues. Trimming removed 2 bases from V and 2 bases from J; junction bases left unmatched: 8. As DNA, the CDR3 is TGTGCCTGGAGTCTTACTCAGGGGGGCACTAATGAAAAACTGTTTTTT. It encodes CAWSLTQGGTNEKLFF.

This sequence joins TRBV5-4 and TRBJ1-1; D is unresolved. The CDR3 extends over 13 amino acids. Looked up from germline, CDR1 is SGHNT and CDR2 is YYREEE (reference sequence). Trimming removed 2 bases at V and 4 bases at J, with 9 bases between. CDR3: CASSLTGSTEAFF. CDR3 nucleotide sequence: TGTGCCAGCAGCTTAACCGGATCCACTGAAGCTTTCTTT.

The chain recombines TRBV28 with TRBJ2-1, with 9 bases aligning to TRBD2. CDR1 MDHEN and CDR2 SYDVKM come from the germline V gene. The junction had 5 bases not matched to a gene; V was cut back by 7 bases and J by 1 base. This CDR3 is 15 amino acids long. CDR3 in amino acids: CASTSGLASYNEQFF. CDR3 DNA: TGTGCCAGCACCTCGGGACTAGCTTCCTACAATGAGCAGTTCTTC.

This clone was picked up a small number of times. The chain joins TRBV11-2 to TRBJ2-7; 11 nucleotides line up with TRBD2. The V gene's germline CDR1 is SGHAT and CDR2 FQNNGV. The CDR3 is 14 residues long. V was pared by 5 bases and J by 6 bases, with 6 bases of the junction left unmatched. CDR3 coding DNA: TGTGCCAGCAGCCTTAGCGGGAGGGCCGTCGAGCAGTACTTC. Translated, it gives CASSLSGRAVEQYF.

The rearrangement uses TRBV7-9 and TRBJ2-7, with D tentatively TRBD2 (6 bases). Germline CDR1 is SEHNR and CDR2 is FQNEAQ (reference sequence). The V end lost 4 bases, the J end lost 4 bases, and 26 bases lay between the germline ends. The CDR3 is 18 residues long. CDR3 region: CASSSSLNLRGGDYEQYF. The CDR3 region has the DNA TGTGCCAGCAGCTCCTCCCTTAATTTGAGAGGAGGGGATTACGAGCAGTACTTC.

Worth noting for this clone: This same CDR3 is encoded by further DNA sequences in the sample. V and J are TRBV7-9 and TRBJ1-1; D may be TRBD1 (5 bases). CDR1 is SEHNR, CDR2 FQNEAQ, per germline (reference sequence). CDR3 length equals 14 residues. The V end was cut by 1 base, the J end by 0 bases, with 6 bases between. CDR3 DNA sequence: TGTGCCAGCAGCTTAGGGGGGGTGAACACTGAAGCTTTCTTT. Translating gives CASSLGGVNTEAFF. Full variable domain (missing parts from reference TRBV7-9 and TRBJ1-1): DTGVSQNPRHKITKRGQNVTFRCDPISEHNRLYWYRQTLGQGPEFLTYFQNEAQLEKSRLLSDRFSAERPKGSFSTLEIQRTEQGDSAMYLCASSLGGVNTEAFFGQGTRLTVV.

The chain employs TRBV7-3 and TRBJ2-1; TRBD2 aligns across 11 bases. The CDR3 extends over 18 amino acids. Germline values: CDR1 SGHTA, CDR2 FQGTGA. After removal of 4 bases from V and 6 bases from J, the junction contained 14 bases not matched to a gene. The CDR3 coding sequence is TGTGCCAGCAGCTCCCGTGGTTCACTAGCGGGAGTTATCAATGAGCAGTTCTTC. As protein: CASSSRGSLAGVINEQFF.

This chain connects TRBV28 to TRBJ2-5; D gene unclear. Trimming removed 7 bases from V and 0 bases from J, with 6 bases in between. Germline-derived CDR1 and CDR2 are MDHEN and SYDVKM. There are 12 residues in the CDR3. The CDR3 region has the DNA TGTGCCAGCACGCAGGACCAAGAGACCCAGTACTTC. Amino acids: CASTQDQETQYF.